This T cell receptor (beta chain) was observed in a study of early T cells in non-severe SARS-CoV-2 infection. Across the whole study: The chains were unpaired, and the sequenced material was bulk RNA from unsorted whole blood.

Germline lookup yields CDR1 SGHDN and CDR2 FVKESK. The CDR3 totals 15 residues. With V trimmed by 3 bases and J by 2 bases, 7 bases remained unmatched. Unique molecular identifiers tagged individual cDNA molecules. In TCRdb, the 5' RACE reads were re-called with MiXCR into one record per CDR3 protein. The table has 97,000 or so distinct CDR3 sequences, approximately 9.9% seen once; the top ten hold roughly 4.5%. Whole-study findings and limits: The study's VDJdb matching favored anti-spike CD8 responses and missed private and CD4 specificities.

A note on this clonotype: Its antigen remains unidentified.

The receptor was isolated from an adult who was a healthcare worker with PCR-confirmed SARS-CoV-2 infection or an uninfected control (not recorded which). The V call is TRBV14, the J call TRBJ2-7; TRBD2 aligns across 7 bases. Source: whole blood, taken at baseline. CDR3: CASSQVLAETYEQYF. The CDR3 DNA is TGTGCCAGCAGCCAGGTTCTAGCGGAGACCTACGAGCAGTACTTC. Using reference TRBV14 and TRBJ2-7 for the parts outside the CDR3, the full variable domain is EAGVTQFPSHSVIEKGQTVTLRCDPISGHDNLYWYRRVMGKEIKFLLHFVKESKQDESGMPNNRFLAERTGGTYSTLKVQPAELEDSGVYFCASSQVLAETYEQYFGPGTRLTVT.